Sequencing of this T cell receptor (beta chain) was carried out in a study of T cell responses to AZD1222 COVID-19 vaccine. Overall study: Analysis merged second doses at about 4 or about 12 weeks.

Regarding the study as a whole: The donor cohort was predominantly white British with a female majority, and clonal diversity may have been underestimated. Just six people given AZD1222 tested seropositive at baseline.

Concerning this clone: As yet, its antigen is unknown.

The method was immunoSEQ multiplex PCR; TCRdb's version includes in-frame clones alone and lacks a portion of them. The sample has 150,000 to 200,000 clones, approximately 93% seen once. The germline V gene encodes CDR1 LNHDA and CDR2 SQIVND (reference sequence). The CDR3 runs 14 residues. V lost 11 bases, J lost 1 base, and 17 bases lay in between. This material consisted of peripheral blood, taken on day 0 of AZD1222 vaccination. The V gene is TRBV19, the J gene TRBJ1-2; D possibly corresponds to TRBD1 (6 bases). The clonotype was recovered from an adult in good health. This chain's CDR3 is CAGSTGHLNYGYTF. CDR3 sequence (DNA): TGTGCCGGCTCTACAGGGCATCTTAACTATGGCTACACCTTC. Supplemented by reference TRBV19 and TRBJ1-2, the full variable domain reads DGGITQSPKYLFRKEGQNVTLSCEQNLNHDAMYWYRQDPGQGLRLIYYSQIVNDFQKGDIAEGYSVSREKKESFPLTVTSAQKNPTAFYLCAGSTGHLNYGYTFGSGTRLTVV.